The 27 T cell receptor beta chains below all came from one sample that was sequenced in a study of T cell responses to AZD1222 COVID-19 vaccine. Method: immunoSEQ multiplex PCR; TCRdb's copy keeps in-frame clones and lacks some. The data contain 160,000 or so clones, about 90% of them singletons. This specimen was peripheral blood, taken 28 days after the second AZD1222 dose. The receptor set was obtained from an adult who received the AZD1222 COVID-19 vaccine.

The rearrangement links TRBV27 to TRBJ1-2, with 11 bases identical to TRBD1. Germline CDR1 reads MNHEY; CDR2 reads SMNVEV (reference sequence). With 4 bases clipped from V and 8 bases from J, the junction kept 9 bases outside the gene matches. This CDR3 has 15 amino acids. DNA of the CDR3: TGTGCCAGCAGTTCTCTAGGACAGGGGGCAGAAGGCTACACCTTC. Its protein is CASSSLGQGAEGYTF.

The V call is TRBV19, the J call TRBJ1-5, with TRBD1 as a possible D gene (5 bases). V lost 7 bases and J 0 bases, leaving 13 bases between the germline ends. There are 15 residues in the CDR3. The V gene's germline CDR1 is LNHDA and CDR2 SQIVND (reference sequence). The chain's CDR3 is CASTTQGVSNQPQHF. CDR3 coding DNA: TGTGCCAGTACCACCCAGGGAGTTAGCAATCAGCCCCAGCATTTT.

The chain links TRBV18 to TRBJ1-3; the D gene is possibly TRBD1 (5 bases). Germline V lookup: CDR1 KGHSH, CDR2 LQKENI. The CDR3 is 15 amino acids. The V end was cut by 2 bases, the J end by 0 bases, with 8 bases between. The CDR3 region is CASSPRDFSGNTIYF. Written as DNA, the CDR3 is TGTGCCAGCTCACCAAGGGACTTCTCTGGAAACACCATATATTTT.

The chain uses TRBV28 and TRBJ1-2; 10 bases line up with TRBD1. Trimming took 8 bases from V and 5 from J; bases not matched to a gene: 2. This CDR3 has 12 amino acids. Germline CDR1 and CDR2: MDHEN and SYDVKM. The CDR3 is CASRTGGYGYTF. Here the CDR3 DNA reads TGTGCCAGCCGGACAGGGGGATATGGCTACACCTTC.

The chain carries TRBV5-1 and TRBJ2-3; 8 bases line up with TRBD2. The length of the CDR3 is 16 residues. V lost 0 bases to trimming and J lost 0 bases; unmatched junction nucleotides: 3. CDR1 is SGHRS and CDR2 is YFSETQ in the germline V gene. This chain's CDR3 is CASSLVASGSTDTQYF. The CDR3 nucleotides read TGCGCCAGCAGCTTGGTGGCTAGCGGGAGCACAGATACGCAGTATTTT.

This chain links TRBV7-2 with TRBJ2-1; the match to TRBD2 covers 9 bases. With 5 bases clipped from V and 6 bases from J, the junction kept 8 bases outside the gene matches. The CDR3 extends over 15 amino acids. CDR1 and CDR2 from the germline V gene are SGHTA and FQGNSA. CDR3: CASSPGGLAGNEQFF. The CDR3 coding sequence is TGTGCCAGCAGCCCAGGGGGACTAGCCGGCAATGAGCAGTTCTTC.

The chain combines TRBV3-1 (or the pseudogene TRBV3-2) with TRBJ2-3, with TRBD2 matching over 9 bases. The V and J ends lost 4 bases and 0 bases, in that order; junction bases with no gene match: 11. CDR1 LGHDT and CDR2 YNNKEL come from the germline V gene (reference sequence). The CDR3 runs 18 residues. CDR3 protein: CASSLNPRLAASTDTQYF. The CDR3 coding sequence is TGTGCCAGCAGCCTGAACCCGAGACTAGCGGCCAGCACAGATACGCAGTATTTT.

This rearrangement joins TRBV9 to TRBJ2-1; tentatively, D is TRBD2 (6 bases). CDR1 and CDR2 from the germline V gene are SGDLS and YYNGEE. Trimming shortened V by 0 bases and J by 2 bases, and 12 bases separated the two germline ends. The CDR3 loop spans 16 amino acids. CDR3: CASSVEGGATYNEQFF. The CDR3 nucleotides read TGTGCCAGCAGCGTAGAGGGCGGGGCCACCTACAATGAGCAGTTCTTC.

The V gene is TRBV13, the J gene TRBJ2-1; D is ambiguous. Germline V gives CDR1 PRHDT, CDR2 FYEKMQ (reference sequence). With 0 bases removed from V and 5 bases from J, the gap between germline ends came to 17 bases. There are 17 residues in the CDR3. The CDR3 loop is CASSLGSWTIANNEQFF. CDR3 DNA: TGTGCCAGCAGCTTAGGGAGTTGGACGATCGCGAACAATGAGCAGTTCTTC.

The chain couples TRBV29-1 to TRBJ1-3, with 9 bases identical to TRBD1. Germline assignment: CDR1 SQVTM and CDR2 ANQGSEA. The CDR3 runs to 14 residues. The V segment lost 4 bases and the J segment 4 bases; nucleotides outside the gene matches: 5. In DNA form, the CDR3 reads TGCAGCGTTGGAGCGGGACAGGGAGGAAACACCATATATTTT. It codes for CSVGAGQGGNTIYF.

This chain connects TRBV5-1 to TRBJ2-5; 9 bases align to TRBD1. Germline V gives CDR1 SGHRS, CDR2 YFSETQ. The CDR3 is 16 residues long. V shed 0 bases, J shed 7 bases, and the junction held 10 bases outside the gene matches. CDR3 protein: CASSLAGQGFLGTQYF. The CDR3 DNA is TGCGCCAGCAGCTTGGCTGGACAGGGGTTTCTTGGGACCCAGTACTTC.

V gene TRBV18 combines with J gene TRBJ1-1; 7 nucleotides match TRBD1. The CDR3 length is 13 residues. Trimming cost V 3 bases and J 4 bases; bases outside gene matches: 2. In germline, CDR1 is KGHSH, CDR2 LQKENI. The CDR3 is CASSPDRATEAFF. In DNA, the CDR3 is TGTGCCAGCTCACCCGACAGGGCCACTGAAGCTTTCTTT.

The chain recombines TRBV2 with TRBJ2-2; D remains unclear. This CDR3 has 15 amino acids. CDR1 and CDR2 (germline): SNHLY, FYNNEI. V dropped 10 bases and J dropped 1 base, with 16 bases sitting between them. The CDR3 loop is CAISKGSGNTGELFF. CDR3 DNA sequence: TGTGCCATAAGCAAGGGTTCAGGGAACACCGGGGAGCTGTTTTTT.

This chain links TRBV5-4 with TRBJ1-4; 11 nucleotides align to TRBD1. The CDR3 is made up of 16 amino acids. Trimming removed 0 bases from V and 7 bases from J; junction bases left unmatched: 5. The germline CDR1 and CDR2 sequences are SGHNT and YYREEE (reference sequence). CDR3 nucleotides: TGTGCCAGCAGCTTGGGGACAGGGGGCGCCGGTGAAAAACTGTTTTTT. Translated, it gives CASSLGTGGAGEKLFF.

This chain joins TRBV12-3 or TRBV12-4 and TRBJ1-2, with D unclear. The CDR3 consists of 12 residues. V was cut by 3 bases and J by 8 bases, with 10 bases left in between. The CDR3 nucleotides are TGTGCCAGCAGTTTTACCTACCCCGGCTACACCTTC. Its translation is CASSFTYPGYTF.

V usage is TRBV27 and J usage is TRBJ2-7, with D tentatively TRBD1 (6 bases). Germline V lookup: CDR1 MNHEY, CDR2 SMNVEV (reference sequence). Between the trimmed V and J ends, which lost 6 bases and 3 bases, there was a span of 6 bases. CDR3 size: 11 residues. CDR3: CASRQGYEQYF. The DNA of the CDR3 is TGTGCCAGCAGACAGGGCTACGAGCAGTACTTC.

The chain employs TRBV28 and TRBJ2-2; possibly TRBD2 for D (6 bases). Germline V gene sequence: CDR1 MDHEN, CDR2 SYDVKM. Trimming shortened V by 11 bases and J by 6 bases, and 22 bases separated the two germline ends. The CDR3 has 15 amino acids. The CDR3 nucleotides are TGTGCCTCCACTGGGGCTAGCGCGGTTTCCGGGGAGCTGTTTTTT. Translated: CASTGASAVSGELFF.

The chain combines TRBV19 with TRBJ2-1, with D possibly being TRBD1 or TRBD2 (7 bases each). This CDR3 comprises 15 residues. Germline values: CDR1 LNHDA, CDR2 SQIVND (reference sequence). Trimming took off 6 bases at V and 8 bases at J, with 20 bases between the two ends. In nucleotides, the CDR3 is TGTGCCAGTAGCGCGGGGGCGGGACAGCGACATGAGCAGTTCTTC. This translates into CASSAGAGQRHEQFF.

The chain has TRBV29-1 and TRBJ1-5, with D unclear. The CDR3 loop spans 12 amino acids. Trimming took off 4 bases at V and 2 bases at J, with 6 bases between the two ends. Germline V lookup: CDR1 SQVTM, CDR2 ANQGSEA. CDR3 DNA sequence: TGCAGCGTTGGATCCGGCAATCAGCCCCAGCATTTT. Its protein is CSVGSGNQPQHF.

V and J are TRBV5-1 and TRBJ2-1; 7 bases match TRBD2. CDR1 is SGHRS, CDR2 YFSETQ, per germline. The CDR3 is 14 amino acids. J lost 4 bases, V lost 4 bases, and 5 bases had no gene match. This CDR3 is CASSPGGSYNEQFF. The CDR3 DNA reads as TGCGCCAGCAGCCCCGGCGGGAGTTACAATGAGCAGTTCTTC.

The gene calls are TRBV18 and TRBJ1-5; 7 nucleotides line up with TRBD1. This CDR3 has 13 residues. V dropped 5 bases and J dropped 4; count of bases not matched to a gene: 2. From germline, CDR1 is KGHSH and CDR2 LQKENI. The CDR3 DNA reads TGTGCCAGCTCAGGGACAGAGAATCAGCCCCAGCATTTT. Translated: CASSGTENQPQHF.

The CDR3 protein is CASSVLQGAGELFF. DNA for the CDR3: TGTGCCAGCAGTGTACTCCAGGGGGCCGGGGAGCTGTTTTTT. This chain uses TRBV27 with TRBJ2-2; TRBD1 matches 7 bases. The CDR3 has 14 amino acids. Trimming removed 5 bases from V and 6 bases from J; junction bases left unmatched: 6. Germline V lookup: CDR1 MNHEY, CDR2 SMNVEV (reference sequence).

V gene TRBV11-3 combines with J gene TRBJ2-1, with 8 bases lining up with TRBD2. Per the germline V gene, CDR1 is SGHNT and CDR2 is YENEEA. CDR3 size: 15 residues. With 5 bases clipped from V and 6 bases from J, the junction kept 9 bases outside the gene matches. The CDR3 coding sequence is TGTGCCAGCAGCAGTACTAGCGGTAAGGGCAATGAGCAGTTCTTC. Translating gives CASSSTSGKGNEQFF.

The rearrangement uses TRBV10-3 and TRBJ2-7; TRBD2 might be the D (6 bases). The CDR3 covers 13 residues. Germline assignment: CDR1 ENHRY and CDR2 SYGVKD. V lost 3 bases and J lost 2, with 8 bases in between. CDR3 nucleotide sequence: TGTGCCATCAGTGAACTAGCCGCCTACGAGCAGTACTTC. Protein sequence: CAISELAAYEQYF.

This clone was observed a single time. The chain employs TRBV3-1 (or the pseudogene TRBV3-2) and TRBJ1-2; D might be TRBD1 (5 bases). CDR1 LGHDT and CDR2 YNNKEL come from the germline V gene (reference sequence). The CDR3 runs 15 residues. The germline V and J ends were trimmed by 3 bases and 2 bases, with 13 bases remaining between them. This chain's CDR3 is CASSQGVGFNYGYTF. The CDR3 region has the DNA TGTGCCAGCAGCCAGGGGGTGGGATTCAACTATGGCTACACCTTC.

The chain carries TRBV5-1 and TRBJ2-3; TRBD2 aligns across 12 bases. CDR3 length equals 20 residues. CDR1 is SGHRS, CDR2 YFSETQ, per germline. The V gene end was trimmed by 4 bases and the J gene end by 0 bases; junction bases not matched to a gene: 15. The CDR3 sequence is CASSLTTLAGGPSSTDTQYF. The CDR3 DNA reads as TGCGCCAGCAGCCTCACGACACTAGCGGGAGGCCCTTCTAGCACAGATACGCAGTATTTT.

V is TRBV30 and J is TRBJ2-7, with TRBD2 matching 9 bases. The CDR3 runs to 13 residues. Germline-derived CDR1 and CDR2 are GTSNPN and SVGIG (reference sequence). The V and J ends lost 1 base and 5 bases, in that order; junction bases with no gene match: 3. This chain's CDR3 is CAWSEGTSNEQYF. In nucleotides, the CDR3 is TGTGCCTGGAGTGAAGGGACTAGCAACGAGCAGTACTTC.